These 14 T cell receptor beta chains share one sample of origin, sequenced in a study of blood T cell repertoires in COVID-19. The table came from immunoSEQ multiplex PCR; TCRdb's copy has only in-frame clones and leaves some out. The sample lists some 260,000 clones, approximately 77% occurring once. Specimen: peripheral blood. These receptor sequences come from a woman under 30 with acute or convalescent COVID-19.

This clone was observed a few times. The rearrangement links TRBV11-3 to TRBJ1-5; D gene uncertain. Trimming removed 5 bases from V and 8 bases from J, with 19 bases in between. The germline V gene has CDR1 SGHNT and CDR2 YENEEA. This CDR3 spans 15 amino acids. The CDR3 DNA reads as TGTGCCAGCAGCCGGACCGGGGTATGTGACGAGCCCCAGCATTTT. Translating it yields CASSRTGVCDEPQHF.

The chain carries TRBV6-5 and TRBJ1-1; no firm D call. The V and J ends lost 6 bases and 1 base respectively, with 12 bases between them. Germline V gene lookup returns CDR1 MNHEY and CDR2 SVGAGI. The CDR3 covers 14 residues. CDR3 nucleotide sequence: TGTGCCAGCAGAGATCTCCGGGGGAACACTGAAGCTTTCTTT. Protein product: CASRDLRGNTEAFF.

This clone was observed a handful of times. The chain joins TRBV12-3 or TRBV12-4 to TRBJ2-1, with D possibly TRBD2 on 5 matching bases. Trimming removed 7 bases from V and 10 bases from J, with 11 bases in between. CDR3 length: 11 amino acids. The CDR3 is CASTRGREQFF. CDR3 DNA: TGTGCCAGCACCCGAGGGCGGGAGCAGTTCTTC.

The rearrangement links TRBV6-5 to TRBJ1-1, with 7 positions matching TRBD1. The J segment lost 4 bases and the V segment lost 9 bases, leaving 11 bases of the junction unmatched. This CDR3 comprises 14 residues. From germline, CDR1 is MNHEY and CDR2 SVGAGI. The CDR3, as DNA: TGTGCCAGTCTCCCCCATTGGGACAGCACTGAAGCTTTCTTT. Its protein product is CASLPHWDSTEAFF.

The chain is built from TRBV6-5 and TRBJ1-3; possibly TRBD1 for D (6 bases). The CDR3 is 15 amino acids. V shed 7 bases and J shed 2 bases, with 15 bases lying between them. Germline loops: CDR1 MNHEY, CDR2 SVGAGI. DNA for the CDR3: TGTGCCAGCACCGACGGGGGGCCGGCTGGAAACACCATATATTTT. Translating gives CASTDGGPAGNTIYF.

This clone came up once. The CDR3 loop reads CASRSGRDSGNTIYF. CDR3 coding DNA: TGTGCCAGCAGGTCAGGCAGGGACTCTGGAAACACCATATATTTT. The chain joins TRBV7-8 to TRBJ1-3; the D gene is possibly TRBD1 (5 bases). The germline V and J ends were trimmed by 6 bases and 0 bases, with 12 bases remaining between them. Germline-derived CDR1 and CDR2 are SGHVS and FQNEAQ. The CDR3 is made up of 15 amino acids.

The chain is built from TRBV19 and TRBJ2-7, with 9 bases aligning to TRBD2. CDR3 length: 15 amino acids. V was pared by 1 base and J by 1 base, with 2 bases of the junction left unmatched. Germline CDR1 reads LNHDA; CDR2 reads SQIVND (reference sequence). CDR3 coding DNA: TGTGCCAGTAGTATAGGGGGACTAGCATCCTACGAGCAGTACTTC. This translates into CASSIGGLASYEQYF.

This chain links TRBV5-8 with TRBJ2-3; a weak D match, TRBD2 (6 bases). This CDR3 spans 15 amino acids. Germline V CDR1 and CDR2: SGHTS, YDEGEE. Trimming left V 0 bases short and J 4 bases short, with 12 bases between. The CDR3 protein is CASSLDGGFPDTQYF. The CDR3, as DNA: TGTGCCAGCAGCTTGGACGGGGGATTCCCAGATACGCAGTATTTT.

V usage is TRBV18 and J usage is TRBJ2-5; D is undetermined. Trimming left V 3 bases short and J 2 bases short, with 7 bases between. Germline CDR1 KGHSH, CDR2 LQKENI. This CDR3 contains 13 residues. In DNA, the CDR3 is TGTGCCAGCTCACCCCAGAAGCAAGAGACCCAGTACTTC. It translates to CASSPQKQETQYF.

The V and J genes are TRBV6-2 or TRBV6-3 and TRBJ1-1; D is possibly TRBD1 (6 bases). Germline CDR1 and CDR2: MNHEY and SVGEGT. The ends were cut back, 3 bases at V and 6 bases at J, with 17 bases in the middle. The CDR3 extends over 15 amino acids. The CDR3 reads CASSYRGGFDPEAFF. Here the CDR3 DNA reads TGTGCCAGCAGTTATCGCGGGGGCTTCGATCCTGAAGCTTTCTTT.

This chain uses TRBV7-2 with TRBJ2-7; D gene uncertain. This CDR3 region has 13 residues. Germline CDR1 is SGHTA and CDR2 is FQGNSA. Trimming left V 5 bases short and J 3 bases short, with 11 bases between. CDR3 coding DNA: TGTGCCAGCAGCCCCCGAGGCTTCTACGAGCAGTACTTC. Its protein is CASSPRGFYEQYF.

The genes are TRBV4-1 and TRBJ2-1, with D maybe TRBD1 (6 bases). In germline, CDR1 is MGHRA, CDR2 YSYEKL. The ends were cut back, 0 bases at V and 0 bases at J, with 12 bases in the middle. The length of the CDR3 is 17 residues. The CDR3 loop reads CASSQETRRGSYNEQFF. CDR3 nucleotides: TGCGCCAGCAGCCAAGAGACTCGCAGGGGCTCCTACAATGAGCAGTTCTTC.

The chain recombines TRBV7-6 with TRBJ2-5; perhaps TRBD2 as D (5 bases). V lost 2 bases to trimming and J lost 1 base, with 8 bases between them. The V gene's germline CDR1 is SGHVS and CDR2 FNYEAQ. This CDR3 spans 14 amino acids. The DNA for the CDR3 is TGTGCCAGCAGCTTAAGGGAGCCCCAAGAGACCCAGTACTTC. Encoded protein: CASSLREPQETQYF.

The chain combines TRBV27 with TRBJ1-1; 8 bases line up with TRBD1. The CDR3 is 15 residues long. Germline CDR1 reads MNHEY; CDR2 reads SMNVEV (reference sequence). V was pared by 1 base and J by 6 bases, with 7 bases of the junction left unmatched. The CDR3 sequence: CASSLFRGHFPEAFF. CDR3 DNA sequence: TGTGCCAGCAGTTTATTCAGGGGGCACTTCCCTGAAGCTTTCTTT.